The T cell receptor beta chain described here comes from a study of CD4 T cells in relation to SARS-CoV-2 and coronaviruses. Unexposed donor CD4+ T cells date from about 2011-2019, before the COVID-19 pandemic. After approximately ten days of culture, CD4+ T cells were isolated. On this clone: Its antigen is undetermined.

Profiling relied on immunoSEQ multiplex PCR, and the TCRdb table lists in-frame clones only, not all of them. The data hold 19,000 or so clones, with 70% to 85% observed a single time. The CDR3 totals 17 residues. Trimming took 2 bases from V and 5 from J; bases not matched to a gene: 11. Germline V lookup: CDR1 LGHDT, CDR2 YNNKEL (reference sequence). The clonotype was recovered from a human donor in good health. The V gene is TRBV3-1 (or the pseudogene TRBV3-2), the J gene TRBJ2-2; 7 positions match TRBD2. The material sequenced was CD4+ T cells from PBMCs, cultured in vitro. CDR3 in amino acids: CASSQIPSGWWTGELFF. The DNA of the CDR3 is TGTGCCAGCAGCCAAATTCCTAGCGGTTGGTGGACCGGGGAGCTGTTTTTT.